Presented here are 21 T cell receptor beta chains from one specimen sequenced in a study of cytomegalovirus exposure and HLA in healthy donors. The PCR had 60 Vbeta and 13 Jbeta primers. Libraries were prepared by immunoSEQ multiplex PCR; TCRdb keeps only in-frame clonotypes and omits some of them. The data show nearly 110,000 clones, about three quarters seen once. The material sequenced was PBMCs. These receptors all stem from a boy between 10 and 17 years old in good health and CMV-seronegative.

V and J are TRBV30 and TRBJ2-7, with 10 bases lining up with TRBD2. Germline V gene data show CDR1 as GTSNPN and CDR2 as SVGIG (reference sequence). Losses at the gene ends were 2 bases for V and 4 bases for J; bases not matched to a gene: 5. The CDR3 has 14 residues. CDR3 residues: CAWSRAGGPYEQYF. CDR3 nucleotide sequence: TGTGCCTGGAGTAGAGCGGGAGGGCCTTACGAGCAGTACTTC.

This rearrangement joins TRBV28 to TRBJ1-4; no clear D. CDR1 and CDR2 (germline): MDHEN, SYDVKM. This CDR3 is 13 amino acids long. Trimming stripped 2 bases from V and 4 bases from J, with 5 bases between. CDR3 sequence reads: CASSLQNNEKLFF. The CDR3 nucleotides read TGTGCCAGCAGTTTACAGAATAATGAAAAACTGTTTTTT.

The V gene is TRBV10-2, the J gene TRBJ1-3; D is unclear. The V and J ends lost 3 bases and 3 bases respectively, with 3 bases between them. Per germline, CDR1 WSHSY and CDR2 SAAADI. This CDR3 is 12 amino acids long. The CDR3 loop is CASSDIGNTIYF. The CDR3 DNA follows: TGCGCCAGCAGTGACATTGGAAACACCATATATTTT.

The chain employs TRBV10-2 and TRBJ2-7; 9 bases align to TRBD1. From germline, CDR1 is WSHSY and CDR2 SAAADI. The CDR3 sequence is 13 residues long. V was pared by 6 bases and J by 5 bases, with 5 bases of the junction left unmatched. CDR3 in amino acids: CASRRDRVDEQYF. The CDR3 region has the DNA TGCGCCAGCAGGAGGGACAGGGTCGACGAGCAGTACTTC.

CDR3 sequence reads: CASSLQWANTEAFF. The CDR3 DNA follows: TGTGCCAGCAGCCTCCAGTGGGCCAACACTGAAGCTTTCTTT. The J gene is TRBJ1-1, the V gene TRBV14, with D uncertain. The V and J ends lost 4 bases and 2 bases respectively, with 11 bases between them. The germline CDR1 and CDR2 sequences are SGHDN and FVKESK. The CDR3 extends over 14 amino acids.

This clone has a handful of counts. V gene TRBV19 combines with J gene TRBJ1-4; D not resolved. Germline lookup yields CDR1 LNHDA and CDR2 SQIVND (reference sequence). CDR3 length equals 13 residues. Trimming pared 2 bases from V and 8 bases from J, leaving 9 bases between. The CDR3 bases are TGTGCCAGTAGTATAATCTCCCGGGAAAAACTGTTTTTT. The encoded protein is CASSIISREKLFF.

The V gene is TRBV6-1, the J gene TRBJ1-2, with 9 bases identical to TRBD1. With V trimmed by 6 bases and J by 4 bases, 9 bases remained unmatched. Germline assignment: CDR1 MNHNS and CDR2 SASEGT. The CDR3 loop spans 15 amino acids. The CDR3 protein is CASSYTGGAGYGYTF. The CDR3 DNA is TGTGCCAGCAGCTATACAGGGGGCGCCGGCTATGGCTACACCTTC.

V gene TRBV6-6 combines with J gene TRBJ1-1; possibly TRBD1 for D (5 bases). CDR1 and CDR2 (germline): MNHNY, SVGAGI (reference sequence). This CDR3 has 13 amino acids. The V end was cut by 7 bases, the J end by 5 bases, with 14 bases between. The CDR3 bases are TGTGCCAGCACTCCCGCGGGGGAAACTGAAGCTTTCTTT. The encoded protein is CASTPAGETEAFF.

This clone was detected only once. The chain recombines TRBV5-4 with TRBJ2-3, with 10 bases fitting TRBD2. J gave up 4 bases and V 5 bases, and 4 bases lay outside the gene matches. The CDR3 is 14 residues long. Germline V CDR1 and CDR2: SGHNT, YYREEE (reference sequence). Here the CDR3 reads CASRASGRADTQYF. The CDR3 nucleotides are TGTGCCAGCAGGGCCAGCGGGAGGGCAGATACGCAGTATTTT.

V gene TRBV14 combines with J gene TRBJ2-5; D is unclear. This CDR3 is built from 11 residues. V was clipped by 4 bases and J by 5 bases, with 5 bases between them. Germline CDR1 and CDR2: SGHDN and FVKESK. CDR3 sequence: CASSPGETQYF. CDR3 nucleotide sequence: TGTGCCAGCAGCCCGGGTGAGACCCAGTACTTC.

This clone was seen a handful of times. The DNA of the CDR3 is TGCAGCGTTGGATCAGGGGGCCGGTATGAAAAACTGTTTTTT. Residues: CSVGSGGRYEKLFF. The chain couples TRBV29-1 to TRBJ1-4; 8 bases match TRBD1. The CDR3 extends over 14 amino acids. J lost 6 bases, V lost 4 bases, and 7 bases had no gene match. CDR1 and CDR2 from the germline V gene are SQVTM and ANQGSEA.

The CDR3 sequence is CASSYFYRNIETQYF. DNA for the CDR3: TGTGCCAGCAGTTACTTTTACAGGAACATAGAGACCCAGTACTTC. The rearrangement links TRBV6-5 to TRBJ2-5, with a possible D match to TRBD1 (5 bases). The germline V gene has CDR1 MNHEY and CDR2 SVGAGI. This CDR3 is built from 15 residues. Trimming removed 1 base at V and 4 bases at J, with 13 bases between.

V is TRBV30 and J is TRBJ1-6; D not resolved. The germline CDR1 and CDR2 sequences are GTSNPN and SVGIG (reference sequence). The V and J ends lost 0 bases and 0 bases respectively, with 6 bases between them. The CDR3 has 15 amino acids. CDR3 nucleotides: TGTGCCTGGAGTGTACCCTACTCCTATAATTCACCCCTCCACTTT. The encoded protein is CAWSVPYSYNSPLHF.

This clone showed up just a few times. J is TRBJ1-2 and V is TRBV7-3; D not certain. V was cut by 2 bases and J by 6 bases, with 10 bases left in between. Germline CDR1 is SGHTA and CDR2 is FQGTGA. The length of the CDR3 is 13 residues. CDR3 protein: CASSLGPQDGYTF. In DNA, the CDR3 is TGTGCCAGCAGCTTAGGCCCCCAGGATGGCTACACCTTC.

V usage is TRBV19 and J usage is TRBJ1-5; tentatively, D is TRBD1 (5 bases). Trimming took 1 base from V and 4 from J, leaving 8 bases between them. Germline CDR1 is LNHDA and CDR2 is SQIVND (reference sequence). CDR3 length: 14 amino acids. CDR3 residues: CASSIGAGNQPQHF. The CDR3 coding sequence is TGTGCCAGTAGTATAGGGGCAGGGAATCAGCCCCAGCATTTT. Using reference TRBV19 and TRBJ1-5 for the parts outside the CDR3, the full variable domain is DGGITQSPKYLFRKEGQNVTLSCEQNLNHDAMYWYRQDPGQGLRLIYYSQIVNDFQKGDIAEGYSVSREKKESFPLTVTSAQKNPTAFYLCASSIGAGNQPQHFGDGTRLSIL.

About this clone itself: The junction departs from the called germline gene at one end, perhaps through a read error. The J gene is TRBJ2-7, the V gene TRBV7-9, with TRBD2 as a possible D gene (6 bases). CDR1 is SEHNR, CDR2 FQNEAQ, per germline (reference sequence). This CDR3 spans 13 amino acids. In nucleotides, the CDR3 is TGTGCCAGCAGGAACAGTAGCGGCTACGGGCAGTACTTC. Translated: CASRNSSGYGQYF.

Concerning this clone: A read error is likely, as this CDR3 ends without the conserved phenylalanine or tryptophan. V gene TRBV10-3 combines with J gene TRBJ1-3, with TRBD1 matching over 7 bases. The trim removed 4 bases at V and 1 base at J, leaving 1 base unmatched. The length of the CDR3 is 14 residues. Per the germline V gene, CDR1 is ENHRY and CDR2 is SYGVKD. The CDR3 here is CAISVTGSGNTIYV. As DNA, the CDR3 is TGTGCCATCAGTGTGACAGGGTCTGGAAACACCATATATGTT.

The genes are TRBV7-7 and TRBJ1-5; 8 bases map to TRBD1. CDR3 size: 15 residues. From germline, CDR1 is SSHAT and CDR2 FNYEAQ (reference sequence). In nucleotides, the CDR3 is TGTGCAGACAAGATTCGGGACAGGTTCAATCAGCCCCAGCATTTT. Its protein product is CADKIRDRFNQPQHF.

The rearrangement joins TRBV5-1 to TRBJ1-3, with no clear D. The V gene's germline CDR1 is SGHRS and CDR2 YFSETQ. This CDR3 has 13 amino acids. Trimming cost V 9 bases and J 3 bases, with 13 bases left between them. DNA for the CDR3: TGCGCCACCAGTTCCGGACTTGGAAACACCATATATTTT. Protein: CATSSGLGNTIYF.

On this clone itself: One end of the junction is discordant with germline, which a read error may explain. The chain recombines TRBV7-7 with TRBJ2-1; 16 bases agree with TRBD2. This CDR3 has 15 residues. CDR1 is SSHAT, CDR2 FNYEAQ, per germline (reference sequence). CDR3 protein: CASSPGLAGGYEQFF. The CDR3 DNA reads as TGTGCTAGCAGCCCGGGACTAGCGGGAGGGTATGAGCAGTTCTTC.

The chain links TRBV28 to TRBJ1-1; 12 nucleotides line up with TRBD1. Trimming at V came to 6 bases and at J to 4 bases, leaving 3 bases not matched to a gene. The CDR3 is 14 residues long. The germline V gene has CDR1 MDHEN and CDR2 SYDVKM. CDR3 loop: CASSRDRGPTEAFF. The CDR3 DNA reads TGTGCCAGCAGCCGGGACAGGGGGCCCACTGAAGCTTTCTTT. The full variable domain, completed using reference TRBV28 and TRBJ1-1, is DVKVTQSSRYLVKRTGEKVFLECVQDMDHENMFWYRQDPGLGLRLIYFSYDVKMKEKGDIPEGYSVSREKKERFSLILESASTNQTSMYLCASSRDRGPTEAFFGQGTRLTVV.